Listed here are 6 T cell receptor beta chains from one sample, sequenced in a study of Ad26.COV2.S vaccination and SARS-CoV-2 variants. Libraries were prepared by immunoSEQ multiplex PCR; TCRdb keeps only in-frame clonotypes and omits some of them. The sample contains about 440,000 clones, roughly 88% of which appear only once. Treatment given: 15 to 20 received Ad26.COV2.S at low or high dose, single or two shots; about 5 received placebo; per-sample allocation not given. Vaccine and placebo recipients were sampled on day 63 after the first injection. The sample was peripheral blood, taken in a trial of Ad26.COV2.S vaccine versus placebo. The receptor source for this set is a person aged 18 to 59 who received the Ad26.COV2.S COVID-19 vaccine or a placebo.

The CDR3, as DNA: TGTGCCACCACCGACCCCCCCCCAGCTAACTATGGCTACACCTTC. This translates into CATTDPPPANYGYTF. The V and J genes are TRBV24-1 and TRBJ1-2; D unclear. Germline values: CDR1 KGHDR, CDR2 SFDVKD. The CDR3 consists of 15 residues. V was clipped by 8 bases and J by 0 bases, with 15 bases between them.

The rearrangement joins TRBV19 to TRBJ1-2, with D tentatively TRBD1 (6 bases). This CDR3 region has 15 residues. Trimming removed 3 bases at V and 5 bases at J, with 16 bases between. CDR1 and CDR2 from the germline V gene are LNHDA and SQIVND (reference sequence). CDR3 loop: CASSMSAGDSYGYTF. In DNA form, the CDR3 reads TGTGCCAGTAGTATGTCGGCAGGGGATAGTTATGGCTACACCTTC.

Concerning this clone: Other DNA sequences of this sample code for an identical CDR3. The genes are TRBV12-3 or TRBV12-4 and TRBJ2-7; unclear D gene. Between the trimmed V and J ends, which lost 1 base and 4 bases, there was a span of 2 bases. The CDR3 runs 11 residues. CDR3 in DNA: TGTGCCAGCAGTTTAGGTTACGAGCAGTACTTC. It encodes CASSLGYEQYF.

This clone has a handful of counts. The V gene is TRBV4-2, the J gene TRBJ1-5; TRBD1 matches at 8 bases. There are 19 residues in the CDR3. V shed 1 base, J shed 0 bases, and the junction held 11 bases outside the gene matches. CDR1 is LGHNA, CDR2 YNFKEQ, per germline. CDR3 bases: TGTGCCAGCAGCCAAGGCGGGACAGGTGAGGGGTATAGCAATCAGCCCCAGCATTTT. It translates to CASSQGGTGEGYSNQPQHF.

This clone was counted a single time. The chain is built from TRBV7-2 and TRBJ1-2; TRBD1 matches 7 bases. The CDR3 loop spans 14 amino acids. Germline values: CDR1 SGHTA, CDR2 FQGNSA. The ends lost 2 bases at V and 7 bases at J; junction bases unmatched: 7. CDR3 sequence reads: CASSLTGGGGGYTF. CDR3 nucleotides: TGTGCCAGCAGCTTAACTGGAGGGGGCGGTGGCTACACCTTC.

This clone was seen once. V is TRBV12-3 or TRBV12-4 and J is TRBJ1-4; D is ambiguous. V gave up 3 bases and J gave up 11 bases, with 13 bases separating them. CDR3 length: 13 residues. DNA of the CDR3: TGTGCCAGCAGTTTTGGCGACACCGGCAAACTGTTTTTT. Encoded protein: CASSFGDTGKLFF.